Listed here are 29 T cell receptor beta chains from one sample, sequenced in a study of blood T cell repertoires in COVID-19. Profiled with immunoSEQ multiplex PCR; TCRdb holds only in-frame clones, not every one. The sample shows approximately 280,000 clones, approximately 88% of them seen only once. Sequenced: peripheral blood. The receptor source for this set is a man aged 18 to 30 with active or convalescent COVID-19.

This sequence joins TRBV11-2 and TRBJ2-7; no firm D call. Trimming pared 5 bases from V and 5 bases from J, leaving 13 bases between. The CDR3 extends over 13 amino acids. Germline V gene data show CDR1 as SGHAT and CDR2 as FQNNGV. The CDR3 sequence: CASSRQNGDEQYF. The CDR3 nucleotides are TGTGCCAGCAGCAGGCAAAATGGAGACGAGCAGTACTTC.

The CDR3 DNA reads as TGTGCCGGACAGGGCCAGAGCACAGATACGCAGTATTTT. Translated, it gives CAGQGQSTDTQYF. The chain couples TRBV7-9 to TRBJ2-3; 8 bases match TRBD1. This CDR3 is built from 13 residues. From germline, CDR1 is SEHNR and CDR2 FQNEAQ (reference sequence). Trimming cost V 11 bases and J 0 bases; bases outside gene matches: 4.

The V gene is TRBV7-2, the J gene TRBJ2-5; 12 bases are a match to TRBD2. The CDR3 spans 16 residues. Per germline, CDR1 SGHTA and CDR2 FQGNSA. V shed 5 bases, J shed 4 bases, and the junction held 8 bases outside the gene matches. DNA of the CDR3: TGTGCCAGCAGCAGCCCTAGCGGGGGGGCCGGAGAGACCCAGTACTTC. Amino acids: CASSSPSGGAGETQYF.

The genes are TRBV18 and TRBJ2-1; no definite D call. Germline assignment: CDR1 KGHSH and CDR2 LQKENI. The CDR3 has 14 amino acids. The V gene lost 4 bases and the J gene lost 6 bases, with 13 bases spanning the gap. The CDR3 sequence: CASSQLSHFNEQFF. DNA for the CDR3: TGTGCCAGCTCACAACTGTCCCATTTCAATGAGCAGTTCTTC. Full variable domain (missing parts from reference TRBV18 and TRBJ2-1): NAGVMQNPRHLVRRRGQEARLRCSPMKGHSHVYWYRQLPEEGLKFMVYLQKENIIDESGMPKERFSAEFPKEGPSILRIQQVVRGDSAAYFCASSQLSHFNEQFFGPGTRLTVL.

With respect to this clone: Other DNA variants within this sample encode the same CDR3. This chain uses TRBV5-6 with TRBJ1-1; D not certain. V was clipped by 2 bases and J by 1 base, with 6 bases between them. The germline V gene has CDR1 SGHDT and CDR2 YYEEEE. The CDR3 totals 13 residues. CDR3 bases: TGTGCCAGCAGCTTAGGCGGGAACACTGAAGCTTTCTTT. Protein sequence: CASSLGGNTEAFF.

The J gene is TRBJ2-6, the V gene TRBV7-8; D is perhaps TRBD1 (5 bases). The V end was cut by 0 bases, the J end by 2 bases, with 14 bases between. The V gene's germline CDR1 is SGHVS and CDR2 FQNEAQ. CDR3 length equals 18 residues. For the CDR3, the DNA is TGTGCCAGCAGCTTAGCGGGGTATCCAGGGCCTGGGGCCAACGTCCTGACTTTC. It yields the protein CASSLAGYPGPGANVLTF.

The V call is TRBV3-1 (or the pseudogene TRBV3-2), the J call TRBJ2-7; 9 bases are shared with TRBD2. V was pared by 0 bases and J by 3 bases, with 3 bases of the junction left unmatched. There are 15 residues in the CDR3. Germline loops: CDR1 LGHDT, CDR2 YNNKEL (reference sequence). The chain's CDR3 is CASSQEGRGGYEQYF. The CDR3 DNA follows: TGTGCCAGCAGCCAAGAAGGGCGGGGGGGCTACGAGCAGTACTTC.

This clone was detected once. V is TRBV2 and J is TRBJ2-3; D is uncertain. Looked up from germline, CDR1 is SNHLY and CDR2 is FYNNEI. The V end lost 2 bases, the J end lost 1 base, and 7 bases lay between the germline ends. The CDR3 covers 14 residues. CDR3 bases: TGTGCCAGCAGTGAATCCCCGGGCACAGATACGCAGTATTTT. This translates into CASSESPGTDTQYF.

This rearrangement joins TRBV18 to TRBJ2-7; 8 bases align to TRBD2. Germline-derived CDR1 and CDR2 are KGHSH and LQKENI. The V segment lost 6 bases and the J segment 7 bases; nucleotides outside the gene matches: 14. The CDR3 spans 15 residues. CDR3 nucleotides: TGTGCCAGCTCCGCCTTAGCGGGACCCAGTTTGGAGCAGTACTTC. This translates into CASSALAGPSLEQYF.

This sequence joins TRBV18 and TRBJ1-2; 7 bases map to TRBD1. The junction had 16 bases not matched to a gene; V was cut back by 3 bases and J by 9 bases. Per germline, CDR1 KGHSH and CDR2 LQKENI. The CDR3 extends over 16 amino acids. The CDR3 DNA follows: TGTGCCAGCTCACCGCCTGACACCGACAGGGCAAGTAGCTACACCTTC. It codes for CASSPPDTDRASSYTF. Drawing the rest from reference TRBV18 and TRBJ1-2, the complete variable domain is NAGVMQNPRHLVRRRGQEARLRCSPMKGHSHVYWYRQLPEEGLKFMVYLQKENIIDESGMPKERFSAEFPKEGPSILRIQQVVRGDSAAYFCASSPPDTDRASSYTFGSGTRLTVV.

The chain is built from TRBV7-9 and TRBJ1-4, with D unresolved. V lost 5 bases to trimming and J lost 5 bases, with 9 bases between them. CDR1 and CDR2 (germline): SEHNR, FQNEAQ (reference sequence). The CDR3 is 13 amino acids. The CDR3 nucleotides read TGTGCCAGCAGCCCCAGTGTCAATGAAAAACTGTTTTTT. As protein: CASSPSVNEKLFF.

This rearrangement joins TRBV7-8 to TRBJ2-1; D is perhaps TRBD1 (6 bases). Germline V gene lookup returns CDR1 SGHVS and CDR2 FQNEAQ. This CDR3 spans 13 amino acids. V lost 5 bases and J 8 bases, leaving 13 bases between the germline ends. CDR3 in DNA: TGTGCCAGCAGCCTAACAGGGTCGTATGAGCAGTTCTTC. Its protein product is CASSLTGSYEQFF. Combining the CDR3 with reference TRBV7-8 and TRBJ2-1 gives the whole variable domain GAGVSQSPRYKVAKRGQDVALRCDPISGHVSLFWYQQALGQGPEFLTYFQNEAQLDKSGLPSDRFFAERPEGSVSTLKIQRTQQEDSAVYLCASSLTGSYEQFFGPGTRLTVL.

The CDR3 loop reads CSAREGQGTFF. The CDR3 region has the DNA TGCAGTGCTAGAGAAGGACAGGGAACTTTCTTT. V is TRBV20-1 and J is TRBJ1-1, with 8 positions matching TRBD1. The CDR3 sequence is 11 residues long. Germline V gives CDR1 DFQATT, CDR2 SNEGSKA (reference sequence). The J segment lost 12 bases and the V segment lost 0 bases, leaving 3 bases of the junction unmatched.

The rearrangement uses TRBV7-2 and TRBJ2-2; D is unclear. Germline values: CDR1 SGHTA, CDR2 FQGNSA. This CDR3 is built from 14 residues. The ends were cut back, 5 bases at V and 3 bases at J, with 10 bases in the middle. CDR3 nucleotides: TGTGCCAGCAGCCCCCGGGTCCACACCGGGGAGCTGTTTTTT. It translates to CASSPRVHTGELFF.

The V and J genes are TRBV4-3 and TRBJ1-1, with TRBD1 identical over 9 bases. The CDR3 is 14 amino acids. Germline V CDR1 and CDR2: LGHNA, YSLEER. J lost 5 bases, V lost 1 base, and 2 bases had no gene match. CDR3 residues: CASSQGDRETEAFF. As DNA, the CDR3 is TGCGCCAGCAGCCAAGGGGACAGGGAAACTGAAGCTTTCTTT.

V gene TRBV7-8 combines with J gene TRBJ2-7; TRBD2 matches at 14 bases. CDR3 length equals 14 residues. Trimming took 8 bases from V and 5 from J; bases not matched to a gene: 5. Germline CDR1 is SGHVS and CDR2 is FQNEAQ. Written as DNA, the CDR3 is TGTGCCAGCCGACTAGCGGGGGGGCCCAACGAGCAGTACTTC. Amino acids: CASRLAGGPNEQYF.

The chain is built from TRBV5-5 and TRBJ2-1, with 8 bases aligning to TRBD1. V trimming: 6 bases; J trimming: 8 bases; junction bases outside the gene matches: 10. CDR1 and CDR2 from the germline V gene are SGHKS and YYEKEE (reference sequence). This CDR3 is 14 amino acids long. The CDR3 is CASTRQGSTHEQFF. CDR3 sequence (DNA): TGTGCCAGCACACGACAGGGGAGTACTCATGAGCAGTTCTTC.

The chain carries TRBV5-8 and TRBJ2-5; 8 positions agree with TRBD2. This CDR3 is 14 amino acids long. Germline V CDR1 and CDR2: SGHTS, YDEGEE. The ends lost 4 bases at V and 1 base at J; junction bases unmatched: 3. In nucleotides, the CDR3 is TGTGCCAGCAGCAGGACTAGCTTCCAAGAGACCCAGTACTTC. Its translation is CASSRTSFQETQYF.

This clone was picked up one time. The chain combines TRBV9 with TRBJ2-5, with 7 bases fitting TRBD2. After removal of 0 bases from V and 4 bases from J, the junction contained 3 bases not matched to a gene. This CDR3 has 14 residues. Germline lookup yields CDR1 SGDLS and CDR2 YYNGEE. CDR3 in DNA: TGTGCCAGCAGCGTAGGGAGGGAGGGAGAGACCCAGTACTTC. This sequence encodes CASSVGREGETQYF.

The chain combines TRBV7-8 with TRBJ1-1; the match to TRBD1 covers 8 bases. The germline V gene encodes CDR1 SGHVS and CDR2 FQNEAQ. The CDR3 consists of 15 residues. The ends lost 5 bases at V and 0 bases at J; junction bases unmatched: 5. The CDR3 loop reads CASSLPGGLNTEAFF. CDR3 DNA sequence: TGTGCCAGCAGCCTTCCAGGGGGCCTGAACACTGAAGCTTTCTTT.

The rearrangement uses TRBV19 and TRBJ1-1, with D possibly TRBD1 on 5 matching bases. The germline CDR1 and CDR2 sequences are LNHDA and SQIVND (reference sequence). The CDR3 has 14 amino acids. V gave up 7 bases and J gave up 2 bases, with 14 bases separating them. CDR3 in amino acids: CASMVGGVNTEAFF. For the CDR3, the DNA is TGTGCCAGTATGGTGGGGGGTGTTAACACTGAAGCTTTCTTT. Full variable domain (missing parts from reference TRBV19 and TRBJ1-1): DGGITQSPKYLFRKEGQNVTLSCEQNLNHDAMYWYRQDPGQGLRLIYYSQIVNDFQKGDIAEGYSVSREKKESFPLTVTSAQKNPTAFYLCASMVGGVNTEAFFGQGTRLTVV.

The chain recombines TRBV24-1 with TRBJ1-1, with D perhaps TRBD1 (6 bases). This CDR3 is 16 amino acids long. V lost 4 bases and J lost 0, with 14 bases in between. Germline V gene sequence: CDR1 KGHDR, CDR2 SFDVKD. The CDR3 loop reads CATSDEIRQVNTEAFF. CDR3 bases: TGTGCCACCAGTGACGAGATCCGACAGGTGAACACTGAAGCTTTCTTT.

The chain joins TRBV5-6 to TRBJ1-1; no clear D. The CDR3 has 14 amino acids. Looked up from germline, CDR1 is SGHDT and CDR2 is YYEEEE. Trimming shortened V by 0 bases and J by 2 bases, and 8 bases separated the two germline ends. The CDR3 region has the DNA TGTGCCAGCAGCTTGGGTCAAGCAAACACTGAAGCTTTCTTT. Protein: CASSLGQANTEAFF. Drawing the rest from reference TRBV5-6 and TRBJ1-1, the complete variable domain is DAGVTQSPTHLIKTRGQQVTLRCSPKSGHDTVSWYQQALGQGPQFIFQYYEEEERQRGNFPDRFSGHQFPNYSSELNVNALLLGDSALYLCASSLGQANTEAFFGQGTRLTVV.

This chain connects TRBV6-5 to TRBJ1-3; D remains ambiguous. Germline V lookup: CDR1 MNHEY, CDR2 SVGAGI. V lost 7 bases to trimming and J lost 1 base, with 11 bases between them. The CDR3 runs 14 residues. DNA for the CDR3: TGTGCCAGCACCGTAGAAGCGTCTGGAAACACCATATATTTT. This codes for CASTVEASGNTIYF.

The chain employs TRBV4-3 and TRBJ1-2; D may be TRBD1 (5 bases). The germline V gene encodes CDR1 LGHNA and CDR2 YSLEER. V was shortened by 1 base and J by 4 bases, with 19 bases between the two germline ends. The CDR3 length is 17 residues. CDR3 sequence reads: CASSQGLKSGTSYGYTF. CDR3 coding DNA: TGCGCCAGCAGCCAAGGGCTTAAATCCGGGACTAGCTATGGCTACACCTTC.

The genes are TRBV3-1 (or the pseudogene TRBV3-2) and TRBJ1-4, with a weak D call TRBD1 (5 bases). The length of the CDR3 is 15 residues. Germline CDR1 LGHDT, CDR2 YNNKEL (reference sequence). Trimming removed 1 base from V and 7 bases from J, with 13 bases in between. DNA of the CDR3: TGTGCCAGCAGCCAAGTAGGAGGGGCTGGTGAAAAACTGTTTTTT. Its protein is CASSQVGGAGEKLFF.

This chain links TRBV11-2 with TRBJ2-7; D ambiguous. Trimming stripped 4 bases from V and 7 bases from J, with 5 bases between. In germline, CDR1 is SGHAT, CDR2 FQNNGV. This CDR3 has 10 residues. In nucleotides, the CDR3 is TGTGCCAGCAGCTGGCAGGAGCAGTACTTC. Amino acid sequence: CASSWQEQYF.

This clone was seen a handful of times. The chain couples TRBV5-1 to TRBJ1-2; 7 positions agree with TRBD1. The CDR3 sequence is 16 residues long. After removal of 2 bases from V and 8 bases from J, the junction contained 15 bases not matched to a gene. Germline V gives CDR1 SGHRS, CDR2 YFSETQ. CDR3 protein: CASSLTGVRIASGYTF. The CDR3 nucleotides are TGCGCCAGCAGCTTAACAGGGGTAAGGATCGCAAGCGGCTACACCTTC.

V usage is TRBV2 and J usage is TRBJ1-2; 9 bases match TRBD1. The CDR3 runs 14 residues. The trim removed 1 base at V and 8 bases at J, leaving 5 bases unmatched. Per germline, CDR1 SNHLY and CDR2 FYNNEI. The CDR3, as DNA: TGTGCCAGCAGTGAAGGGGGGACAGGGACGGGCTACACCTTC. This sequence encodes CASSEGGTGTGYTF.